This TCR beta chain was sequenced for a study of cytotoxic CD8 clonotypes in ibrutinib-treated CLL. The data were produced by immunoSEQ multiplex PCR, yet TCRdb's version contains in-frame clones alone and is incomplete. The data show 50,000 or so clones, with approximately 87% seen just once and roughly 21% held by the top ten. This specimen was PBMCs, taken after 24 months of ibrutinib treatment. This receptor was taken from a human donor with chronic lymphocytic leukemia.

The CDR3 protein is CASSEGAGVGTDTQYF. CDR3 in DNA: TGCGCCAGCAGTGAGGGAGCGGGAGTAGGGACAGATACGCAGTATTTT. This chain joins TRBV10-1 and TRBJ2-3, with TRBD2 matching over 8 bases. CDR1 is WNHNN and CDR2 is SYGVQD in the germline V gene (reference sequence). The CDR3 has 16 amino acids. Trimming removed 2 bases from V and 3 bases from J; junction bases left unmatched: 7.